These T cell receptor beta chains were read from a single sample in a study of identical twins. TCRdb passed the 5' RACE reads through MiXCR, listing each CDR3 protein once. This repertoire shows approximately 280,000 distinct CDR3 sequences, under 9% found once; its top ten account for less than 2.5%. Separately, the same data were catalogued under a study of yellow fever vaccine responses in identical twins.

Material: memory (CD45RO+) T cells sorted from blood. The receptors derive from a woman under 30 in good health. The CDR3 runs from the conserved cysteine through the conserved F or W. Clone size is not always given. Where it is, it says once, few, many or a class for expanded clones.

J	size	V	CDR3
TRBJ2-7	few	TRBV7-9	CASSLNSGTGAYEQYF
TRBJ2-1	few	TRBV10-2	CASRRDSEQFF
TRBJ2-5	many	TRBV2	CASSRITETQYF
TRBJ2-7	many	TRBV12-3/TRBV12-4	CASTRTGSYEQYF
TRBJ2-1	few	TRBV10-2	CASSEKRGGEQFF
TRBJ1-1	-	TRBV3-1	CASSTRGEAFF
TRBJ2-1	-	TRBV6-1	CASRVEYNEQFF
TRBJ2-7	many	TRBV10-3	CAISASMDGTYEQYF
TRBJ2-1	-	TRBV20-1	CSARDPGGSDNEQFF
TRBJ1-1	few	TRBV11-1	CASSPGTGAFWTEAFF
TRBJ2-1	few	TRBV7-9	CASSFPTSGNYNEQFF
TRBJ2-7	few	TRBV19	CASSMGAETERYF
TRBJ2-5	-	TRBV2	CASRTSGPWGTQYF
TRBJ2-1	many	TRBV3-1	CASSRVGLASEQFF
TRBJ2-5	few	TRBV5-1	CASSRDSSGRGETQYF
TRBJ2-2	-	TRBV18	CASSPRQGASTGELFF
TRBJ1-6	many	TRBV20-1	CSARDPQDRDNSPLHF
TRBJ2-3	-	TRBV28	CASSPGLSHTDTQYF
TRBJ2-3	few	TRBV27	CASSMLAGVRGTDTQYF
TRBJ2-3	few	TRBV7-9	CASSLPGRDTQYF
TRBJ1-3	many	TRBV29-1	CSVSTGIAGNTIYF
TRBJ1-1	few	TRBV12-3/TRBV12-4	CASSFSKTPQSAFF
TRBJ1-2	many	TRBV12-3/TRBV12-4	CASSLGGGNYGYTF
TRBJ1-2	few	TRBV7-9	CASSDRRNYGYTF
TRBJ2-5	few	TRBV5-1	CASSSGGGPETQYF
TRBJ2-4	few	TRBV5-6	CASSPGTSWGRPFLAKNIQYF
TRBJ2-3	-	TRBV6-1	CASSPYSGATTDTQYF
TRBJ2-7	few	TRBV20-1	CSASLWDEQYF
TRBJ2-5	-	TRBV7-2	CASSPLLGNQETQYF
TRBJ2-5	many	TRBV20-1	CSAHRGLETQYF
TRBJ2-7	many	TRBV29-1	CSVREGGYHEQYF
TRBJ1-1	few	TRBV10-2	CASSDLSLGRVPEAFF
TRBJ2-1	-	TRBV4-1	CASSPSRGGQYNEQFF
TRBJ2-1	many	TRBV21-1	CASSKESSGKQEQFF
TRBJ2-3	few	TRBV3-1	CASSQPLRLAGLTDTQYF
TRBJ2-5	few	TRBV20-1	CSARVWDRIQETQYF
TRBJ2-7	-	TRBV10-2	CASSGIAGARRLEQYF
TRBJ2-5	-	TRBV7-9	CASSPWVGQETQYF
TRBJ2-1	-	TRBV2	CASSERFYNEQFF
TRBJ2-1	-	TRBV2	CASNRGLGYNEQFF
TRBJ2-7	-	TRBV5-1	CASSPVTGGSYEQYF
TRBJ1-1	many	TRBV12-3/TRBV12-4	CASSSYTEAFF
TRBJ2-3	-	TRBV5-1	CASSLVGTSGARTDTQYF
TRBJ2-1	many	TRBV7-2	CASSLGGGEQFF
TRBJ2-1	many	TRBV4-1	CASSQESFRTARQFF